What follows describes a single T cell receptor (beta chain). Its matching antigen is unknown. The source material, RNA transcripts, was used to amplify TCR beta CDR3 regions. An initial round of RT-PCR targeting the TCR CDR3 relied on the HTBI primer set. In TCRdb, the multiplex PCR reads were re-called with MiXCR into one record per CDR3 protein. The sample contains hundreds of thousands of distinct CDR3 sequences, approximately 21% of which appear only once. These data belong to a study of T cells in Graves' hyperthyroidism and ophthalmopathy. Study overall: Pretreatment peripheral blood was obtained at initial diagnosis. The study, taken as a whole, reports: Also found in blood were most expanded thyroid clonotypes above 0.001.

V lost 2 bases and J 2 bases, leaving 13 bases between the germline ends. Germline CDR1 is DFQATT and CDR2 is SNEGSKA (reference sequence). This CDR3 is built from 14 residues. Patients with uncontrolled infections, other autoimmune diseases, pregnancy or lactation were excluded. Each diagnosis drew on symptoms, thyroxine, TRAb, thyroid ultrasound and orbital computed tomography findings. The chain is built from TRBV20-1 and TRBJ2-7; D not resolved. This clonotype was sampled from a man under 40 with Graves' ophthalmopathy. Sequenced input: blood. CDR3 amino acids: CSARPPTGTYEQYF. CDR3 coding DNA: TGCAGTGCTAGACCCCCGACCGGAACCTACGAGCAGTACTTC.